This T cell receptor beta chain appears in the sequencing data of a study of blood T cell repertoires in COVID-19. As for the study in general: The United States, Italy and Spain were the sources of the acute and convalescent COVID-19 samples. PBMCs, B-cell-depleted T cells, or T cells were the source of the cDNA or gDNA that made up the material.

Authors' data handling: By means of reference gene primer amplification, nucleated cell counts were estimated. Produced via immunoSEQ multiplex PCR; TCRdb's table is partial and in-frame only. Clonal size and the V and J genes are those of that table, whereas D and trimming came from the DNA. The table lists about 180,000 clones, about 91% of them singletons, with 1.6% in the top ten. Germline V gives CDR1 SGHTA, CDR2 FQGNSA. The CDR3 loop spans 13 amino acids. V lost 6 bases, J lost 1 base, and 9 bases lay in between. The receptor was isolated from a woman aged 50 to 60 with acute or convalescent COVID-19. The chain links TRBV7-2 to TRBJ1-1, with D maybe TRBD1 (6 bases). Sequenced input: peripheral blood. The DNA for the CDR3 is TGTGCCAGCAGTCAGGACAGGAACACTGAAGCTTTCTTT. Protein: CASSQDRNTEAFF.